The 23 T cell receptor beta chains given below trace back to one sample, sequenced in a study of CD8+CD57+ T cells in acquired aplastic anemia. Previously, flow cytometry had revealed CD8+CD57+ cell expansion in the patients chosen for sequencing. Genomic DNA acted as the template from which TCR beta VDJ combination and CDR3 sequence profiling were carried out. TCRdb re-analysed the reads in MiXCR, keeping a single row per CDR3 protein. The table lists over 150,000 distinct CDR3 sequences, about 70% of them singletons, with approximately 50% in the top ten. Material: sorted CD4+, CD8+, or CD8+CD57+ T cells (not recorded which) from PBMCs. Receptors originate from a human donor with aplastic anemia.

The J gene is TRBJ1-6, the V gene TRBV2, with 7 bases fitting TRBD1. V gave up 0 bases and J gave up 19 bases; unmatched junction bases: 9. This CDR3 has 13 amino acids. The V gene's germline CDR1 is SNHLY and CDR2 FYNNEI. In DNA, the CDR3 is TGTGCCAGCAGTGAAGCGGGTGTGGGACAGTCTCACTTT. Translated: CASSEAGVGQSHF.

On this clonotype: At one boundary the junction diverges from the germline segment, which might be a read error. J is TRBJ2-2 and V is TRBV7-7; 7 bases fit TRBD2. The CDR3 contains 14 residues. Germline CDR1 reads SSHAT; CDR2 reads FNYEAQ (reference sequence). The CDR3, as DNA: TGTGCTAGCAGCCCTGGGGGGGATGGCGGGGAGCTGTTTTTT. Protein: CASSPGGDGGELFF.

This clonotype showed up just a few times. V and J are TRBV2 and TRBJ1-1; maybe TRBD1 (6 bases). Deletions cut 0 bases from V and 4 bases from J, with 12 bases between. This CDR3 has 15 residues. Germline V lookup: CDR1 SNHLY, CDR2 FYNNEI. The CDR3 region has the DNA TGTGCCAGCAGTGAAGCACAGGGAATGGGCACTGAAGCTTTCTTT. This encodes CASSEAQGMGTEAFF.

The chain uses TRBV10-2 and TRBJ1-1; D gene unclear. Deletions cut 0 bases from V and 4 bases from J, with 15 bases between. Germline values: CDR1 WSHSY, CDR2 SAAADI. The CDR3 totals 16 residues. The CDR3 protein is CASSESYGVRTTEAFF. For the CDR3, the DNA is TGCGCCAGCAGTGAGTCGTATGGGGTTCGTACCACTGAAGCTTTCTTT.

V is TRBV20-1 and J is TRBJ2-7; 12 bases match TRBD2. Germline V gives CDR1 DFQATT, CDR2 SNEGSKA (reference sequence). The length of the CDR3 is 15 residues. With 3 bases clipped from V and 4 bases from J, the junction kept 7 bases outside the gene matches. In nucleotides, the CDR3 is TGCAGTGCTAGTTACCCTAGCGGGGGGGCTTACGAGCAGTACTTC. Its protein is CSASYPSGGAYEQYF.

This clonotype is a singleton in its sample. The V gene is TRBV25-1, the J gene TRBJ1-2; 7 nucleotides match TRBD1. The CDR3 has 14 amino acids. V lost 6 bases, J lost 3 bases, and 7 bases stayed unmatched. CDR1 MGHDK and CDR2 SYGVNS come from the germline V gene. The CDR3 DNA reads TGTGCCAGCAGGGCTACAGGGGTATACTATGGCTACACCTTC. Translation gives CASRATGVYYGYTF.

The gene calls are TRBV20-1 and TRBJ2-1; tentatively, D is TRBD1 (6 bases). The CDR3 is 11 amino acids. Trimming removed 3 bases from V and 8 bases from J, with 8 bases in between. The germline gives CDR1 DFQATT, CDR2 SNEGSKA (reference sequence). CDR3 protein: CSARKGDEQFF. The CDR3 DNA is TGCAGTGCTAGGAAGGGGGATGAGCAGTTCTTC.

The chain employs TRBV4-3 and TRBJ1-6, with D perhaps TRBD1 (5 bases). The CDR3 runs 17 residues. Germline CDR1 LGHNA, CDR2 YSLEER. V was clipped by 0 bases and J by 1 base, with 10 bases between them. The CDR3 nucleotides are TGCGCCAGCAGCCAAGAAAGGGGAGTTTCCTATAATTCACCCCTCCACTTT. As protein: CASSQERGVSYNSPLHF.

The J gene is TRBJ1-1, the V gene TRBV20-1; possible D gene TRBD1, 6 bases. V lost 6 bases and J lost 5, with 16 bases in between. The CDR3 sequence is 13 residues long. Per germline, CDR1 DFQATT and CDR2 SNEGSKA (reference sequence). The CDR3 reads CSARGQTGTEAFF. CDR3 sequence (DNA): TGCAGTGCCCGTGGACAGACGGGTACTGAAGCTTTCTTT.

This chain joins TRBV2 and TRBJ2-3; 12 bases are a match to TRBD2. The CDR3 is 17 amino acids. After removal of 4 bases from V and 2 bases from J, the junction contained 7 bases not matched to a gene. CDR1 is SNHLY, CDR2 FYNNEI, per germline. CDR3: CASSGTSGDPITDTQYF. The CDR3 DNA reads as TGTGCCAGCAGTGGGACTAGCGGGGATCCGATCACAGATACGCAGTATTTT. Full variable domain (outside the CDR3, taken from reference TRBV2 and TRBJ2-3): EPEVTQTPSHQVTQMGQEVILRCVPISNHLYFYWYRQILGQKVEFLVSFYNNEISEKSEIFDDQFSVERPDGSNFTLKIRSTKLEDSAMYFCASSGTSGDPITDTQYFGPGTRLTVL.

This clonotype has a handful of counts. CDR3: CASSVEVQGEAFF. The CDR3 coding sequence is TGTGCCAGCAGCGTAGAAGTTCAGGGAGAAGCTTTCTTT. The V and J genes are TRBV9 and TRBJ1-1, with D possibly TRBD1 on 5 matching bases. Per germline, CDR1 SGDLS and CDR2 YYNGEE. CDR3 length: 13 amino acids. The ends were cut back, 0 bases at V and 8 bases at J, with 11 bases in the middle. Supplemented by reference TRBV9 and TRBJ1-1, the full variable domain reads DSGVTQTPKHLITATGQRVTLRCSPRSGDLSVYWYQQSLDQGLQFLIQYYNGEERAKGNILERFSAQQFPDLHSELNLSSLELGDSALYFCASSVEVQGEAFFGQGTRLTVV.

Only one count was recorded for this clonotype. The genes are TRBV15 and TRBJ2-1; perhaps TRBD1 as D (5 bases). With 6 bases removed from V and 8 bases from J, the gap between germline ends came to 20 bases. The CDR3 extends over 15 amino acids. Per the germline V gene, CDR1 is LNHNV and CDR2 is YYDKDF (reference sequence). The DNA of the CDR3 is TGTGCCACCAGAACCGCAGGGTGCACTTTCGATGAGCAGTTCTTC. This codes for CATRTAGCTFDEQFF.

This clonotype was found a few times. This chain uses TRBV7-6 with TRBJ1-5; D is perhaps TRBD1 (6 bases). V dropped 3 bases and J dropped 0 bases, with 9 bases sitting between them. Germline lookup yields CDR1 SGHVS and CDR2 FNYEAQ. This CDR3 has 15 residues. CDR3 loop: CASSLGGGSNQPQHF. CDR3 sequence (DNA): TGTGCCAGCAGCTTGGGAGGGGGTAGCAATCAGCCCCAGCATTTT.

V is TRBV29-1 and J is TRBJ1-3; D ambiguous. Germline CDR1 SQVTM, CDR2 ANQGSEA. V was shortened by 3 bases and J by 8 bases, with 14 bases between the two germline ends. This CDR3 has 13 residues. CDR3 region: CSVESGPGDTIYF. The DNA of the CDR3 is TGCAGCGTTGAGTCCGGGCCTGGGGACACCATATATTTT.

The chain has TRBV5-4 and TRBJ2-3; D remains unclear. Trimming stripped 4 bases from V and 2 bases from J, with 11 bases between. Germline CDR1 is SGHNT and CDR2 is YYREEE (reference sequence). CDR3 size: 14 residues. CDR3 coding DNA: TGTGCCAGCAGCCCCTCGGCCTACACAGATACGCAGTATTTT. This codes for CASSPSAYTDTQYF.

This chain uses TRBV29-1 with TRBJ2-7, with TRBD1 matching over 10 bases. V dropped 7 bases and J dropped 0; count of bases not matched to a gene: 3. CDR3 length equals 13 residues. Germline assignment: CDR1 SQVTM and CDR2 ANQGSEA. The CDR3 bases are TGCAGCGGTGGACAGGGGGACTCCTACGAGCAGTACTTC. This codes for CSGGQGDSYEQYF.

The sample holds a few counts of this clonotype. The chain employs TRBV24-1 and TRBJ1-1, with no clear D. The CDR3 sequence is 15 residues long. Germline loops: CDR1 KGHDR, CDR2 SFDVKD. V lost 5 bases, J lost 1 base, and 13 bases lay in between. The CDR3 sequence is CATSAPAYGNTEAFF. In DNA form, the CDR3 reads TGTGCCACCAGTGCCCCGGCCTACGGGAACACTGAAGCTTTCTTT.

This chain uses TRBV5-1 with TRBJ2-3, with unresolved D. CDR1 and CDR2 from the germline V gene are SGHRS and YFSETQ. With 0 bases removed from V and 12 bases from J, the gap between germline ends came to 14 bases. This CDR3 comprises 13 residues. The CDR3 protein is CASSLAAAPTQYF. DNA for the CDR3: TGCGCCAGCAGCTTGGCCGCGGCTCCCACACAGTATTTT.

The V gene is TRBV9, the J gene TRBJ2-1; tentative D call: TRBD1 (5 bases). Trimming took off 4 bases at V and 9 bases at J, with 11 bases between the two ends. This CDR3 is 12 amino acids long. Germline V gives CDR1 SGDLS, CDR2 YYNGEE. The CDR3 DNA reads TGTGCCAGCAGCTCGAGACAGCCTGAGCAGTTCTTC. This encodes CASSSRQPEQFF.

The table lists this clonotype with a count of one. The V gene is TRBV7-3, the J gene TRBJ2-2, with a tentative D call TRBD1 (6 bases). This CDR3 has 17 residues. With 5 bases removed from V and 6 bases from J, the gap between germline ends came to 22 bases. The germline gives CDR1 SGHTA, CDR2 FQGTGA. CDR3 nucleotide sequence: TGTGCCAGCAGCCTTAGCAGTGGGGCAGGGGAAGCCGGGGAGCTGTTTTTT. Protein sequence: CASSLSSGAGEAGELFF.

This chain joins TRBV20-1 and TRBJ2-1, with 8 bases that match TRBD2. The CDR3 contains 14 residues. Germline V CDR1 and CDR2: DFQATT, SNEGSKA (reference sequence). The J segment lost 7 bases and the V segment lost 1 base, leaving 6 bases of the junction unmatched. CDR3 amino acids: CSARGEREINEQFF. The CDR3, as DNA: TGCAGTGCTAGAGGGGAGCGGGAGATAAATGAGCAGTTCTTC.

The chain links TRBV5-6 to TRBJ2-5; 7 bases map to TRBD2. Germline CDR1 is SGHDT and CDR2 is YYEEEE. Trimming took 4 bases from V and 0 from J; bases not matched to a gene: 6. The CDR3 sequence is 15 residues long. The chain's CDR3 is CASSGTAGNQETQYF. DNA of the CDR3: TGTGCCAGCAGCGGTACAGCGGGGAACCAAGAGACCCAGTACTTC. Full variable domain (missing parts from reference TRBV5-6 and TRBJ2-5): DAGVTQSPTHLIKTRGQQVTLRCSPKSGHDTVSWYQQALGQGPQFIFQYYEEEERQRGNFPDRFSGHQFPNYSSELNVNALLLGDSALYLCASSGTAGNQETQYFGPGTRLLVL.

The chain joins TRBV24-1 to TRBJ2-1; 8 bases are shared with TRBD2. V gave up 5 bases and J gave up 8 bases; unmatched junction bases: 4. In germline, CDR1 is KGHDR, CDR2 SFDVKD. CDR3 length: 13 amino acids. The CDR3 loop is CATSVPGGHEQFF. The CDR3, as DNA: TGTGCCACCAGTGTACCGGGAGGGCATGAGCAGTTCTTC.